Included here is one T cell receptor (beta chain) sequence, with context. Its antigen is not known. Template switching introduced a universal primer site, and the cDNA bore unique molecular identifiers. TCRdb called the 5' RACE reads again in MiXCR, with one record for every CDR3 protein. The table lists about 890,000 distinct CDR3 sequences, roughly 12% of them singletons. This sample was taken from a study of identical twins. Points from the study as a whole: Where beta out-of-frame sequences were concerned, excess twin sharing was weaker.

Each donor (without exception) was a healthy Caucasian. Separately, the same data were catalogued under a study of yellow fever vaccine responses in identical twins.

Sequences were obtained from PBMCs. The receptor was derived from a young woman in good health.

CDR3: CASSLVDEAGGRKPSSYNEQFF. CDR3 bases: TGTGCCAGCAGCTTAGTCGACGAAGCGGGAGGTCGTAAACCAAGCTCCTACAATGAGCAGTTCTTC. This chain links TRBV11-1 with TRBJ2-1; TRBD2 aligns across 9 bases. This CDR3 has 22 amino acids. V shed 1 base, J shed 0 bases, and the junction held 19 bases outside the gene matches. From germline, CDR1 is SGHAT and CDR2 FQDESV (reference sequence).